This T cell receptor (beta chain) comes out of a study of CD8 T cells in Susac syndrome. Study-level results: None of the CD4+ T cell repertoires in Susac syndrome showed clonal expansion.

The CDR3 is 16 amino acids. From germline, CDR1 is SGHVS and CDR2 FNYEAQ. J gave up 6 bases and V 1 base, and 8 bases lay outside the gene matches. FACS enriched CD8+ TEMRA cells, while bulk CD8+ and CD4+ were negatively isolated. This clonotype was recorded only once. Antigen specificity is unknown. With random hexamers, reverse transcription was performed on about 0.5 to 1 ug of RNA. The CDR3 of TCR beta was amplified by immunoSEQ multiplex PCR across 54 Vbeta and 13 Jbeta. Each CDR3 protein is one row after TCRdb ran MiXCR on the immunoSEQ multiplex PCR reads. The sample carries hundreds of thousands of distinct CDR3 sequences, 94% recorded once.

The receptor comes from a human donor with Susac syndrome. The sequenced sample was CD4+ T cells from PBMCs. The rearrangement links TRBV7-6 to TRBJ2-3, with 9 bases that match TRBD1. The CDR3 DNA sequence: TGTGCCAGCAGCTTAGATGTAGGACAGGGGACCGATACGCAGTATTTT. Its protein is CASSLDVGQGTDTQYF.